The clone carrying this T cell receptor beta chain was observed a handful of times. The antigen is undetermined. The data derive from a study of CD8+CD57+ T cells in acquired aplastic anemia. Study background: Average DNA yield from sorted CD4+ and CD8+ cells was roughly 3 ug. Study-level points and caveats: Simpson's diversity of CD8+ cells was not significantly different in patients compared with controls.

Both TCR beta VDJ combination and CDR3 sequence profiling were carried out. Genomic DNA was the template for this profiling. Each CDR3 protein is one row after TCRdb ran MiXCR on the reads. The table lists 200,000 to 250,000 distinct CDR3 sequences, 60% to 80% of them singletons, with roughly 62% in the top ten. By flow cytometry, patients selected for sequencing had shown an expansion of CD8+CD57+ cells. Severe acquired aplastic anemia was present in every patient. Blood sampling was performed on the patients, and none of them had received therapy by then. The CDR3 sequence is 10 residues long. The V gene lost 10 bases and the J gene lost 5 bases, with 7 bases spanning the gap. Germline CDR1 reads SGHRS; CDR2 reads YFSETQ.

V usage is TRBV5-1 and J usage is TRBJ2-1; D gene uncertain. This clonotype originated in a human donor with aplastic anemia. Input material: sorted CD4+, CD8+, or CD8+CD57+ T cells (not recorded which) from PBMCs. The CDR3: CAQVDNEQFF. The CDR3 DNA reads TGCGCCCAGGTGGACAATGAGCAGTTCTTC. Full variable domain (outside the CDR3, taken from reference TRBV5-1 and TRBJ2-1): KAGVTQTPRYLIKTRGQQVTLSCSPISGHRSVSWYQQTPGQGLQFLFEYFSETQRNKGNFPGRFSGRQFSNSRSEMNVSTLELGDSALYLCAQVDNEQFFGPGTRLTVL.